There are a few counts of the clone carrying this T cell receptor (beta chain). Its antigen is as yet unknown. Germline CDR1 and CDR2: SEHNR and FQNEAQ (reference sequence). The V end lost 5 bases, the J end lost 3 bases, and 8 bases lay between the germline ends. The CDR3 length is 13 residues. This sample's time point: blood 4 weeks post-SBRT, at nephrectomy. The treatment here: 15 Gy SBRT to primary tumor, nephrectomy 4 weeks later. Nephrectomy followed 15 Gy stereotactic body radiation by 4 weeks. After SBRT, blood was collected at 2 and 4 weeks, plus baseline. This entry comes from a study of radiation and T cells in renal cell carcinoma. Study findings and constraints: In blood, top tumor clones expanded by 2 weeks, shrinking by 4.

Assay: immunoSEQ multiplex PCR; the TCRdb copy retains only in-frame clones and omits some. This sample yields about 170,000 clones, of which 88% are seen a single time; roughly 12% belongs to the top ten. This TCR derives from a woman in her forties or fifties with renal cell carcinoma. The chain carries TRBV7-9 and TRBJ1-5, with D possibly matching TRBD1 (6 bases). The material sequenced was blood, taken from a patient whose treatment included radiotherapy and nephrectomy. The CDR3, as DNA: TGTGCCAGCAGCCACAGGGACAATCAGCCCCAGCATTTT. Its protein product is CASSHRDNQPQHF.